The clone carrying this T cell receptor beta chain was seen a single time. This entry belongs to a study of blood T cell repertoires in COVID-19. Study in general: Nucleic acid was either cDNA or gDNA, and it came from T cells, B-cell-depleted T cells, or PBMCs.

This CDR3 region has 15 residues. Trimming removed 5 bases from V and 4 bases from J, with 15 bases in between. CDR1 and CDR2 from the germline V gene are LNHDA and SQIVND (reference sequence). Per the original data handling: It was from reference gene primer amplification that nucleated cell counts were estimated. TCRdb's table, derived via immunoSEQ multiplex PCR, lists solely in-frame clones and lacks some. The V and J calls and clone size are taken from that table; D and trimming were inferred from the DNA. Of about 120,000 clones listed, more than 70% are singletons. This chain uses TRBV19 with TRBJ2-1; a possible D gene is TRBD2 (6 bases). Source material: peripheral blood. This clonotype was sampled from a human donor in a cohort sampled during active COVID-19. CDR3 protein: CASSVFRGRYNEQFF. In nucleotides, the CDR3 is TGTGCCAGTAGTGTCTTCCGGGGGAGATACAATGAGCAGTTCTTC.